These 9 T cell receptor beta chains were all obtained from the same sample, sequenced in a study of T-cell memory formation after mild COVID-19. MiXCR, run by TCRdb on the 5' RACE reads, gives a single entry per CDR3 protein. The sample records 85,000 to 120,000 distinct CDR3 sequences, more than 15% being singletons. Sequencing was done on a sample of PBMCs or a T cell subset sorted from them (not recorded which). The receptors come from an adult woman who had mild COVID-19 (a few samples of this study predate the infection). Cell type and time point are not known.

V is TRBV5-1 and J is TRBJ1-2, with D possibly matching TRBD1 (6 bases). CDR1 SGHRS and CDR2 YFSETQ come from the germline V gene. CDR3 length: 14 residues. Trimming removed 2 bases from V and 0 bases from J, with 8 bases in between. The CDR3 DNA follows: TGCGCCAGCAGCTTCGGGGGCCCTAACTATGGCTACACCTTC. It encodes CASSFGGPNYGYTF.

CDR3 protein: CASSHGQGGTEAFF. CDR3 bases: TGTGCCAGCAGCCATGGACAGGGGGGCACTGAAGCTTTCTTT. The genes are TRBV7-9 and TRBJ1-1, with TRBD1 matching over 10 bases. Per the germline V gene, CDR1 is SEHNR and CDR2 is FQNEAQ (reference sequence). The CDR3 covers 14 residues. Losses at the gene ends were 5 bases for V and 4 bases for J; bases not matched to a gene: 4.

The CDR3 DNA reads TGCAGTGCGAGACAGGGGGACTCCTACAATGAGCAGTTCTTC. Encoded protein: CSARQGDSYNEQFF. The chain carries TRBV20-1 and TRBJ2-1; 9 positions match TRBD1. This CDR3 spans 14 amino acids. Per the germline V gene, CDR1 is DFQATT and CDR2 is SNEGSKA (reference sequence). J lost 0 bases, V lost 6 bases, and 3 bases had no gene match.

This clonotype was counted many times. CDR3 loop: CASSFADSSTDTQYF. CDR3 DNA: TGTGCCAGCAGCTTTGCCGACAGTAGCACAGATACGCAGTATTTT. The chain is built from TRBV7-3 and TRBJ2-3, with D possibly TRBD1 on 5 matching bases. The germline gives CDR1 SGHTA, CDR2 FQGTGA. The CDR3 runs 15 residues. The V gene lost 3 bases and the J gene lost 0 bases, with 10 bases spanning the gap.

This rearrangement joins TRBV12-3 or TRBV12-4 to TRBJ1-1; 10 nucleotides agree with TRBD1. Trimming cost V 4 bases and J 6 bases; bases outside gene matches: 5. This CDR3 spans 14 amino acids. CDR3 in amino acids: CASSCPGQGSEAFF. The CDR3 DNA sequence: TGTGCCAGCAGTTGCCCGGGACAGGGGTCTGAAGCTTTCTTT.

The chain joins TRBV6-2 or TRBV6-3 to TRBJ2-1; 8 positions agree with TRBD2. The CDR3 spans 15 residues. Germline loops: CDR1 MNHEY, CDR2 SVGEGT. Unmatched junction bases numbered 6, after V lost 4 bases and J lost 4 bases. In DNA, the CDR3 is TGTGCCAGCAGTTCCCGGGAGGGAATATACAATGAGCAGTTCTTC. Its protein is CASSSREGIYNEQFF.

V gene TRBV29-1 combines with J gene TRBJ2-7; 10 bases fit TRBD1. With 1 base clipped from V and 2 bases from J, the junction kept 2 bases outside the gene matches. This CDR3 region has 14 residues. Germline V CDR1 and CDR2: SQVTM, ANQGSEA. CDR3 in amino acids: CSVEVGTGAYEQYF. CDR3 nucleotides: TGCAGCGTTGAAGTAGGGACAGGGGCCTACGAGCAGTACTTC.

The chain is built from TRBV5-8 and TRBJ2-1; 12 bases line up with TRBD2. The V and J ends lost 0 bases and 7 bases, in that order; junction bases with no gene match: 8. Germline V gene sequence: CDR1 SGHTS, CDR2 YDEGEE. This CDR3 contains 17 residues. CDR3 sequence reads: CASSLGRLAGVRNEQFF. CDR3 coding DNA: TGTGCCAGCAGCTTGGGGCGACTAGCGGGAGTTAGGAATGAGCAGTTCTTC.

This clonotype has a handful of counts. The J gene is TRBJ2-3, the V gene TRBV20-1; D tentatively reads TRBD1 or TRBD2 (6 bases each). CDR1 DFQATT and CDR2 SNEGSKA come from the germline V gene (reference sequence). This CDR3 has 16 residues. Written as DNA, the CDR3 is TGCAGCGTCATCGAGGACAGATTTGGGGACTTGAATACGCAGTATTTT. Translating gives CSVIEDRFGDLNTQYF.